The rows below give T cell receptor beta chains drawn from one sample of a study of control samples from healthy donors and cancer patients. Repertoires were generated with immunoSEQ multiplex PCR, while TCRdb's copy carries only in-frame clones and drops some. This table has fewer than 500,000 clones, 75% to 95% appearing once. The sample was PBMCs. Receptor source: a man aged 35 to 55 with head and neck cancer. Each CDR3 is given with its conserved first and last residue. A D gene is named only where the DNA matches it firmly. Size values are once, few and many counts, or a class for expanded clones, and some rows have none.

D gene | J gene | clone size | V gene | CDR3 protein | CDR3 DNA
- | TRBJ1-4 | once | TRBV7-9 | CASSLWPNEKLFF | TGTGCCAGCAGCTTGTGGCCCAATGAAAAACTGTTTTTT
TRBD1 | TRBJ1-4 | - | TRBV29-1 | CSARGANEKLFF | TGCAGCGCCAGGGGGGCTAATGAAAAACTGTTTTTT
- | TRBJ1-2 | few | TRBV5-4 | CASSLAQGPSWSYTF | TGTGCCAGCAGCTTGGCCCAGGGGCCATCATGGAGCTACACCTTC
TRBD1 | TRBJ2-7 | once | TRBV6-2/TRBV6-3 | CASSRQGVSVEQYF | TGTGCCAGCAGTCGGCAGGGGGTAAGTGTGGAGCAGTACTTC
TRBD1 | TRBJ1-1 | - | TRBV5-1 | CASSYRGDTEAFF | TGCGCCAGCAGTTACAGGGGGGACACTGAAGCTTTCTTT
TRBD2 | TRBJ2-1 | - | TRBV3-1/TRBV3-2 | CASSQDRLAGVLIEQFF | TGTGCCAGCAGCCAAGATCGACTAGCGGGAGTATTAATAGAGCAGTTCTTC
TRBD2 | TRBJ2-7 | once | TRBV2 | CASTRGLAGSYEQYF | TGTGCCAGCACCAGAGGACTAGCGGGCTCCTACGAGCAGTACTTC
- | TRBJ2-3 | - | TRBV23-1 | CASSQWGVRNGNYPADTQYF | TGCGCCAGCAGTCAGTGGGGAGTACGAAACGGCAACTACCCGGCAGATACGCAGTATTTT
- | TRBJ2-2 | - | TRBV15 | CATNRGPGELFF | TGTGCCACCAATAGGGGTCCCGGGGAGCTGTTTTTT
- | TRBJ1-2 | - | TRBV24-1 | CATSDGAGRNYGYTF | TGTGCCACCAGTGACGGGGCGGGACGTAACTATGGCTACACCTTC
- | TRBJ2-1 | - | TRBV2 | CASTERDNTYNEQFF | TGTGCCAGCACTGAACGGGACAATACTTACAATGAGCAGTTCTTC
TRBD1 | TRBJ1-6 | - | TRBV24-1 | CATSSGGGSPLHF | TGTGCCACCAGTTCAGGGGGGGGTTCACCCCTCCACTTT
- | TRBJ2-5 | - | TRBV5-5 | CASILGGGQNPQETQYF | TGTGCCAGCATCCTAGGGGGGGGGCAGAACCCTCAAGAGACCCAGTACTTC
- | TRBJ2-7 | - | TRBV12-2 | CASRQPGPQQPAGEQYF | TGTGCAAGTCGCCAGCCCGGCCCCCAACAGCCGGCCGGCGAGCAGTACTTC
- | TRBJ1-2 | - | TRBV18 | CASSPSQVGGYTF | TGTGCCAGCTCACCTTCACAAGTGGGTGGCTACACCTTC
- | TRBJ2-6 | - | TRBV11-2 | CASSPDNSGANVLTF | TGTGCCAGCAGCCCCGACAACTCTGGGGCCAACGTCCTGACTTTC
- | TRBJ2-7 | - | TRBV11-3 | CVSSLNRLSREQYF | TGTGTCAGCAGCTTAAATAGACTTTCCCGCGAGCAGTACTTC
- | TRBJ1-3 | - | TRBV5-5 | CASSLAGAGNTIYF | TGTGCCAGCAGCCTGGCAGGGGCCGGAAACACCATATATTTT
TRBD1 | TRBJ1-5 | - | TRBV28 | CASSPRGQGSQPQHF | TGTGCCAGCAGCCCGCGGGGACAGGGGAGTCAGCCCCAGCATTTT
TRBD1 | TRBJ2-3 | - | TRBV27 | CASNPLDRAILDTQYF | TGTGCCAGCAACCCTTTGGACAGGGCAATTCTGGATACGCAGTATTTT
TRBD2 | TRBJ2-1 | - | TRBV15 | CATSRDLAGSSYNEQFF | TGTGCCACCAGCAGGGACTTAGCGGGGAGCTCCTACAATGAGCAGTTCTTC
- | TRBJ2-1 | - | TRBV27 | CASSDRGNEQFF | TGTGCCAGCTCCGACCGGGGGAATGAGCAGTTCTTC
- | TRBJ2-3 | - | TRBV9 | CASSVAQISTDTQYF | TGTGCCAGCAGCGTCGCCCAGATTAGCACAGATACGCAGTATTTT
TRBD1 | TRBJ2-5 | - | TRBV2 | CASIGQGQETQYF | TGTGCCAGCATCGGACAGGGCCAAGAGACCCAGTACTTC
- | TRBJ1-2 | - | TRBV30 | CAWTGNPLYGYTF | TGTGCCTGGACCGGGAATCCCTTATATGGCTACACCTTC
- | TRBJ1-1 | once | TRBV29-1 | CSVTRGQNTEAFF | TGCAGCGTCACTCGGGGGCAGAACACTGAAGCTTTCTTT
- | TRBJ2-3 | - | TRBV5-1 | CASRDHFDTDTQYF | TGCGCCAGCCGGGACCACTTTGACACAGATACGCAGTATTTT
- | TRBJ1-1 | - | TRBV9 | CASSAGHRGTEAFF | TGTGCCAGCAGCGCGGGACACCGTGGGACTGAAGCTTTCTTT
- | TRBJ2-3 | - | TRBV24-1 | CATSDENTDTQYF | TGTGCCACCAGTGATGAGAACACAGATACGCAGTATTTT
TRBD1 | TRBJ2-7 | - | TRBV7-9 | CASSLGQGRTYEQYF | TGTGCCAGCAGCTTAGGACAGGGGAGGACTTACGAGCAGTACTTC
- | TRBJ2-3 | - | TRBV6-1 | CASSEHRTAPTDTQYF | TGTGCCAGCAGTGAACATAGGACAGCGCCTACAGATACGCAGTATTTT
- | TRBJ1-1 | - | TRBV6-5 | CASGIRTMNTEAFF | TGTGCCAGCGGAATCAGGACCATGAACACTGAAGCTTTCTTT
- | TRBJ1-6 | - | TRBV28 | CASRSPNSPLHF | TGTGCCAGCAGGTCTCCCAATTCACCCCTCCACTTT
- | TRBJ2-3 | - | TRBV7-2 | CASSLVPGFGGSTDTQYF | TGTGCCAGCAGCTTAGTCCCGGGTTTTGGCGGAAGCACAGATACGCAGTATTTT
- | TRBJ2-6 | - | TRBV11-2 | CASSLREQDDLSGANVLTF | TGTGCCAGCAGCTTAAGGGAACAGGACGACCTCTCTGGGGCCAACGTCCTGACTTTC
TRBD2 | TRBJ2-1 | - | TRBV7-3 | CASSLTLRLAGDNEQFF | TGTGCCAGCAGCTTAACGTTGCGGCTAGCGGGAGACAATGAGCAGTTCTTC
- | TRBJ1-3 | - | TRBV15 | CATSREDHSGNTIYF | TGTGCCACCAGCAGAGAAGACCACTCTGGAAACACCATATATTTT
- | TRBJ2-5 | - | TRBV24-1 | CATSDHETQYF | TGTGCCACCAGTGACCACGAGACCCAGTACTTC
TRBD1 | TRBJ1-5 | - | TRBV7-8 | CASSFRDRGNQPQHF | TGTGCCAGCAGCTTCCGGGACAGGGGTAATCAGCCCCAGCATTTT
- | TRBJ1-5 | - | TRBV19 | CASSIGNQPQHF | TGTGCCAGTAGTATTGGCAATCAGCCCCAGCATTTT
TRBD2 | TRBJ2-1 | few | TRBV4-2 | CASSQDGSGNSEGFF | TGTGCCAGCAGCCAAGATGGGAGCGGGAACTCCGAGGGGTTCTTC